The entry that follows covers one TCR beta chain sequence. This sample is part of a study of cytomegalovirus exposure and HLA in healthy donors. The PCR contained 60 Vbeta and 13 Jbeta primers. TCRdb's table, derived via immunoSEQ multiplex PCR, lists solely in-frame clones and lacks some. Of about 160,000 clones listed, 71% are singletons. After removal of 2 bases from V and 6 bases from J, the junction contained 4 bases not matched to a gene. Germline-derived CDR1 and CDR2 are SNHLY and FYNNEI. The CDR3 is made up of 14 amino acids. The chain combines TRBV2 with TRBJ2-1, with 7 bases aligning to TRBD1. The receptor comes from a woman in her 30s in good health and CMV-seronegative. Sequencing used PBMCs. In DNA, the CDR3 is TGTGCCAGCAGTGAAAGTCGGACAGGCAATGAGCAGTTCTTC. This sequence encodes CASSESRTGNEQFF.